Shown below are 23 T cell receptor beta chains from a single sample sequenced in a study of human T cells and chemical hapten exposure. TCRdb independently ran MiXCR on the RACE reads; one entry per CDR3 protein. The top ten clones hold under 7% of a sample with just over 350,000 distinct CDR3 sequences, about 6.9% of them seen once. The time point: patch test 2, 6 weeks after DPC sensitization. The treatment here: therapeutic diphenylcyclopropenone sensitization with weekly scalp DPC. Source: whole blood, taken in connection with sensitization to the hapten diphenylcyclopropenone (DPC). The source is a woman between 18 and 29 years old with alopecia areata. Some clones in this sample may be carry-over from other donors' samples.

The chain links TRBV19 to TRBJ1-5; 8 bases map to TRBD1. The CDR3 has 18 amino acids. The trim removed 5 bases at V and 3 bases at J, leaving 15 bases unmatched. CDR1 is LNHDA, CDR2 SQIVND, per germline (reference sequence). CDR3: CASSPKRSGTGTNQPQHF. The CDR3 DNA reads as TGTGCCAGTAGTCCAAAAAGGTCCGGGACAGGTACCAATCAGCCCCAGCATTTT.

This clonotype was seen a handful of times. The chain joins TRBV14 to TRBJ1-3; no clear D gene. CDR3 length equals 16 residues. Per the germline V gene, CDR1 is SGHDN and CDR2 is FVKESK. Trimming shortened V by 0 bases and J by 1 base, and 10 bases separated the two germline ends. CDR3 amino acids: CASSQEVEVSGNTIYF. The CDR3 coding sequence is TGTGCCAGCAGCCAAGAGGTAGAAGTATCTGGAAACACCATATATTTT.

This clonotype was detected many times. V gene TRBV12-3 or TRBV12-4 combines with J gene TRBJ2-3; TRBD1 might be the D (5 bases). Trimming cost V 0 bases and J 4 bases, with 8 bases left between them. The CDR3 sequence is 14 residues long. The CDR3 DNA sequence: TGTGCCAGCAGTTTAGCAGGGGAAGCAGATACGCAGTATTTT. Translation gives CASSLAGEADTQYF.

This clonotype was counted only a few times. The V call is TRBV24-1, the J call TRBJ2-2; D is ambiguous. The V gene lost 0 bases and the J gene lost 6 bases, with 10 bases spanning the gap. The CDR3 consists of 15 residues. The germline CDR1 and CDR2 sequences are KGHDR and SFDVKD. CDR3 coding DNA: TGTGCCACCAGTGATTTGTGGCGAGACGCCGGGGAGCTGTTTTTT. Its protein product is CATSDLWRDAGELFF.

This clonotype was observed a few times. The chain is built from TRBV27 and TRBJ1-6; D gene uncertain. The germline gives CDR1 MNHEY, CDR2 SMNVEV (reference sequence). This CDR3 spans 13 amino acids. V lost 2 bases, J lost 2 bases, and 1 base lay in between. The DNA for the CDR3 is TGTGCCAGCAGTTTAGCCTATAATTCACCCCTCCACTTT. This gives the protein CASSLAYNSPLHF.

In its sample, this clonotype was seen many times. The rearrangement uses TRBV29-1 and TRBJ2-3; a weak D match, TRBD1 (6 bases). CDR3 size: 14 residues. V dropped 5 bases and J dropped 4 bases, with 16 bases sitting between them. Germline CDR1 reads SQVTM; CDR2 reads ANQGSEA. In DNA, the CDR3 is TGCAGCGTTTCGACAGGAGAGGTGGCAGATACGCAGTATTTT. It translates to CSVSTGEVADTQYF.

This clonotype has just a few counts. This rearrangement joins TRBV6-2 or TRBV6-3 to TRBJ1-1, with no clear D. Germline lookup yields CDR1 MNHEY and CDR2 SVGEGT. The V end was cut by 7 bases, the J end by 5 bases, with 23 bases between. The CDR3 covers 16 residues. CDR3: CASTPYDVGYYTEAFF. The CDR3 coding sequence is TGTGCCAGCACCCCCTATGACGTAGGGTATTATACTGAAGCTTTCTTT.

The chain recombines TRBV10-3 with TRBJ2-3; D might be TRBD1 or TRBD2, each matching 5 bases. CDR1 is ENHRY and CDR2 is SYGVKD in the germline V gene. The CDR3 consists of 13 residues. Trimming removed 11 bases at V and 3 bases at J, with 15 bases between. The CDR3 region is CALRGSATDTQYF. Written as DNA, the CDR3 is TGTGCCCTCCGGGGCTCTGCGACAGATACGCAGTATTTT.

The rearrangement uses TRBV20-1 and TRBJ1-1, with D possibly being TRBD1 (5 bases). Germline values: CDR1 DFQATT, CDR2 SNEGSKA (reference sequence). The CDR3 runs 13 residues. Trimming took 3 bases from V and 1 from J, leaving 9 bases between them. CDR3 in amino acids: CSASSQGNTEAFF. CDR3 nucleotide sequence: TGCAGTGCTAGTTCGCAGGGGAACACTGAAGCTTTCTTT.

The V call is TRBV27, the J call TRBJ1-1; D not resolved. Trimming pared 5 bases from V and 5 bases from J, leaving 24 bases between. The CDR3 sequence is 17 residues long. Germline loops: CDR1 MNHEY, CDR2 SMNVEV (reference sequence). CDR3: CASSHFRIGGGGTEAFF. The CDR3 nucleotides are TGTGCCAGCAGTCATTTTCGGATTGGCGGCGGAGGGACTGAAGCTTTCTTT.

This clonotype was seen more than once but under ten times. The rearrangement links TRBV5-1 to TRBJ2-1; the match to TRBD1 covers 7 bases. This CDR3 is 16 amino acids long. The V and J ends lost 4 bases and 6 bases, in that order; junction bases with no gene match: 13. Germline CDR1 SGHRS, CDR2 YFSETQ. Here the CDR3 reads CASSTYSVRQGNEQFF. The CDR3 DNA sequence: TGCGCCAGCAGCACGTATTCTGTTAGACAGGGCAATGAGCAGTTCTTC.

This clonotype was seen only a few times. The chain is built from TRBV24-1 and TRBJ2-2; no definite D call. CDR3 length: 14 amino acids. The V gene lost 7 bases and the J gene lost 0 bases, with 8 bases spanning the gap. The germline V gene encodes CDR1 KGHDR and CDR2 SFDVKD. The CDR3 is CATRGTANTGELFF. The CDR3 region has the DNA TGTGCCACCAGGGGAACAGCGAACACCGGGGAGCTGTTTTTT.

The chain has TRBV28 and TRBJ1-4; 12 positions match TRBD1. Germline CDR1 is MDHEN and CDR2 is SYDVKM. The length of the CDR3 is 17 residues. Losses at the gene ends were 2 bases for V and 8 bases for J; bases not matched to a gene: 9. CDR3 bases: TGTGCCAGCAGTTTAGCGGGACAGGGGGCGAATAGGGAAAAACTGTTTTTT. Its protein is CASSLAGQGANREKLFF.

This sequence joins TRBV20-1 and TRBJ2-1; 9 positions agree with TRBD2. The V gene end was trimmed by 6 bases and the J gene end by 1 base; junction bases not matched to a gene: 4. This CDR3 has 14 residues. Germline V CDR1 and CDR2: DFQATT, SNEGSKA (reference sequence). CDR3 sequence: CSASLAGSYNEQFF. The CDR3 bases are TGCAGTGCCTCCCTAGCGGGATCCTACAATGAGCAGTTCTTC.

This clonotype has at least ten counts. This chain uses TRBV20-1 with TRBJ2-3; D is ambiguous. Germline lookup yields CDR1 DFQATT and CDR2 SNEGSKA (reference sequence). The CDR3 runs to 13 residues. V lost 6 bases and J lost 5, with 15 bases in between. The CDR3 DNA follows: TGCAGTGCCGCGTCCTCAGGCCTAGATACGCAGTATTTT. This encodes CSAASSGLDTQYF.

This clonotype has ten or more counts. This chain joins TRBV29-1 and TRBJ1-3; 7 nucleotides line up with TRBD1. This CDR3 is 16 amino acids long. Germline assignment: CDR1 SQVTM and CDR2 ANQGSEA. J lost 2 bases, V lost 1 base, and 8 bases had no gene match. The CDR3 region has the DNA TGCAGCGTTGAAGGGGTTAGGGGGCTTCCTGGAAACACCATATATTTT. It translates to CSVEGVRGLPGNTIYF. Full variable domain (rest looked up from reference TRBV29-1 and TRBJ1-3): SAVISQKPSRDICQRGTSLTIQCQVDSQVTMMFWYRQQPGQSLTLIATANQGSEATYESGFVIDKFPISRPNLTFSTLTVSNMSPEDSSIYLCSVEGVRGLPGNTIYFGEGSWLTVV.

The table lists this clonotype with a few counts. V and J are TRBV24-1 and TRBJ2-5; D not resolved. This CDR3 spans 12 amino acids. Per germline, CDR1 KGHDR and CDR2 SFDVKD. Trimming removed 4 bases at V and 3 bases at J, with 5 bases between. The CDR3 protein is CATSELEETQYF. CDR3 sequence (DNA): TGTGCCACCAGTGAACTGGAAGAGACCCAGTACTTC.

This clonotype was picked up many times. The J gene is TRBJ1-5, the V gene TRBV12-3 or TRBV12-4, with 7 bases lining up with TRBD1. This CDR3 has 15 amino acids. V lost 7 bases, J lost 2 bases, and 8 bases stayed unmatched. The CDR3 nucleotides read TGTGCCAGCAAACTTGAAGGGGGCGGCAATCAGCCCCAGCATTTT. Protein product: CASKLEGGGNQPQHF.

This clonotype turned up a few times. V gene TRBV6-4 combines with J gene TRBJ2-1; D unresolved. Germline V gives CDR1 MRHNA, CDR2 SNTAGT. The CDR3 extends over 14 amino acids. Trimming pared 0 bases from V and 7 bases from J, leaving 10 bases between. The CDR3 here is CASSDSREVNEQFF. In DNA form, the CDR3 reads TGTGCCAGCAGTGACTCTCGAGAAGTAAATGAGCAGTTCTTC.

Regarding this clonotype: A much larger clonotype is one base distant, so this may be a read error. The chain has TRBV10-3 and TRBJ1-1; D remains ambiguous. CDR1 ENHRY and CDR2 SYGVKD come from the germline V gene. V lost 2 bases, J lost 7 bases, and 20 bases lay in between. The CDR3 contains 16 residues. This chain's CDR3 is CAISERLGMGIGEAFF. The CDR3 DNA sequence: TGTGCCATCAGTGAGCGACTGGGGATGGGGATTGGTGAAGCTTTCTTT.

Only a few counts were recorded for this clonotype. The chain couples TRBV7-6 to TRBJ2-1; weak D call: TRBD2 (6 bases). Germline loops: CDR1 SGHVS, CDR2 FNYEAQ. Trimming removed 5 bases at V and 0 bases at J, with 14 bases between. There are 16 residues in the CDR3. The CDR3 spells CASSEGGDFSYNEQFF. The CDR3 DNA reads TGTGCCAGCAGCGAGGGTGGGGACTTCTCCTACAATGAGCAGTTCTTC.

This clonotype was observed a few times. The V and J genes are TRBV20-1 and TRBJ1-5; D is perhaps TRBD1 (5 bases). Germline lookup yields CDR1 DFQATT and CDR2 SNEGSKA (reference sequence). This CDR3 region has 14 residues. V shed 4 bases and J shed 1 base, with 11 bases lying between them. CDR3 amino acids: CSAKDTESNQPQHF. The CDR3 nucleotides are TGCAGTGCTAAGGACACCGAAAGCAATCAGCCCCAGCATTTT.

This clonotype was counted many times. This chain joins TRBV4-1 and TRBJ1-5; unclear D gene. Germline CDR1 MGHRA, CDR2 YSYEKL. The CDR3 runs 12 residues. V gave up 1 base and J gave up 6 bases, with 4 bases separating them. Here the CDR3 reads CASSQGGQPQHF. The CDR3 DNA follows: TGCGCCAGCAGCCAAGGGGGTCAGCCCCAGCATTTT.